This T cell receptor beta chain comes out of a study of CD8+ T cells in alopecia areata. As for treatment: oral pan-JAK inhibitor, 5-10 mg twice daily. Turning to this clone: Its antigen is still unknown.

CDR1 is LNHDA and CDR2 is SQIVND in the germline V gene (reference sequence). This CDR3 spans 13 amino acids. The V gene lost 7 bases and the J gene lost 3 bases, with 9 bases spanning the gap. Findings and caveats of the study: Among the 100 top clones, expanded CD8+ clones, like scalp clonality, were significantly decreased by tofacitinib.

Once RNA had been extracted, it was reverse transcribed into cDNA to act as the sequencing template. Only in-frame clones appear in the TCRdb table, and some are missing; sequencing was by immunoSEQ multiplex PCR. The data show over 150,000 clones, about 53% seen once. The sequencing here drew on CD8+ T cells sorted from blood, taken at week 24, from a patient treated with tofacitinib. The sequence was obtained from a human donor with alopecia areata. The V and J genes are TRBV19 and TRBJ2-2; D possibly corresponds to TRBD2 (5 bases). This CDR3 is CASTGGYTGELFF. The CDR3 region has the DNA TGTGCCAGTACCGGAGGATACACCGGGGAGCTGTTTTTT. The full variable domain, with the rest looked up from reference TRBV19 and TRBJ2-2, is DGGITQSPKYLFRKEGQNVTLSCEQNLNHDAMYWYRQDPGQGLRLIYYSQIVNDFQKGDIAEGYSVSREKKESFPLTVTSAQKNPTAFYLCASTGGYTGELFFGEGSRLTVL.